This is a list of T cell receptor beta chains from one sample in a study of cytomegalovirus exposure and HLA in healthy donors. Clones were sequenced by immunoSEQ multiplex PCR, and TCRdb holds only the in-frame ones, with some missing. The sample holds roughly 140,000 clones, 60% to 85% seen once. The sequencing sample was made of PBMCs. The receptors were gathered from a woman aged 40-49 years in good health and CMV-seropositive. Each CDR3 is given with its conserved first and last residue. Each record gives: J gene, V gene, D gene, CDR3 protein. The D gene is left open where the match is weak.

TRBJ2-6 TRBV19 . CASSIEEGTNVLTF
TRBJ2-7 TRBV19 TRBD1 CASSRDRVTEQYF
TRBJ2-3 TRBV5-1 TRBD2 CASSHERGSTDTQYF
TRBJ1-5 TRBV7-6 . CASSPGLTSQPQHF
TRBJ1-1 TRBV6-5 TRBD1 CASSKYRGNTEAFF
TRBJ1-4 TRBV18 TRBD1 CASSQSGTGGEKLFF
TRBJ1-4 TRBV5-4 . CASSLVGASNEKLFF
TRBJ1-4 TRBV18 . CASSPLQESSEKLFF
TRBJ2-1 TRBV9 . CASSVEWAANEQFF
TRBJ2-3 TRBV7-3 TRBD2 CASSFGGSTDTQYF
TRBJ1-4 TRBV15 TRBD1 CATSRNRGIGEKLFF
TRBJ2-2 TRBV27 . CASSPSWWRSGELFF
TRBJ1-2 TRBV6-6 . CASSPDGVNYGYTF
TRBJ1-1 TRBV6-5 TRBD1 CASSYSRTGSTFF
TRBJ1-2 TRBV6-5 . CASSYSGGRWGYTF
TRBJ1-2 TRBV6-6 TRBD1 CASSYSDRVGGYTF
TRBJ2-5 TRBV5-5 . CASSLAFETQYF
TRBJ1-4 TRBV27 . CASSYAGEEKLFF
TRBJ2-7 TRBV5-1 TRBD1 CASSPGTGIYEQYF
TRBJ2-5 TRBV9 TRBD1 CASSAAGTGQEAQYF
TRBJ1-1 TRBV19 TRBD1 CASSRTGGTEAFF
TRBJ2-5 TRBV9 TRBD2 CASSVGTASRGGGETQYF
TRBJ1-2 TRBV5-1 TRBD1 CASSHGQGLGYTF
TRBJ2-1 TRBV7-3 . CASSYNAWNEQFF
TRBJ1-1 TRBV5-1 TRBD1 CASSHGQGNTEAFF
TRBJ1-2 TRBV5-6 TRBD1 CASSSTGGPYGYTF
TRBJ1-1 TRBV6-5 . CASSWGGSVNTEAFF
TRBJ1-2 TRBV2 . CASSAGRLGYGYTF
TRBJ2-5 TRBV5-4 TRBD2 CASSPQGARLAGGETQYF
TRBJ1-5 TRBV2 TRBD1 CASSEGQAINQPQHF
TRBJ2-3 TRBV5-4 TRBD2 CASSPAGGRGDTQYF
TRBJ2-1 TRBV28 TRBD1 CASRTGGAPKFF